These 32 T cell receptor beta chains were sequenced from one sample in a study of blood T cell repertoires in COVID-19. Generated by immunoSEQ multiplex PCR, the TCRdb table keeps only in-frame clones and is missing some. In the table there are over 130,000 clones, almost 85% of which are singletons. The sequencing sample was made of PBMCs or T cells enriched from blood (not recorded which). Receptors were obtained from a woman in her forties or fifties with acute COVID-19.

V is TRBV21-1 and J is TRBJ1-6; the table's TRBD1 call for D was not verified on the DNA. TRBV21-1 is a pseudogene. The length of the CDR3 is 15 residues. Here the CDR3 DNA reads TGTGCCAGCAGCCTACCCCGGACAGAACTTTCACCCCTCCACTTT. Translation: CASSLPRTELSPLHF.

V is TRBV3-1 (or the pseudogene TRBV3-2) and J is TRBJ2-7, with 16 bases lining up with TRBD2. Germline V gene sequence: CDR1 LGHDT, CDR2 YNNKEL (reference sequence). The CDR3 length is 19 residues. Trimming at V came to 1 base and at J to 2 bases, leaving 8 bases not matched to a gene. The CDR3 region is CASSQAGTSGRAPPYEQYF. For the CDR3, the DNA is TGTGCCAGCAGCCAAGCCGGGACTAGCGGGAGGGCCCCGCCCTACGAGCAGTACTTC.

The chain uses TRBV5-1 and TRBJ2-6; TRBD1 agrees at 7 bases. J gave up 6 bases and V 0 bases, and 6 bases lay outside the gene matches. CDR1 is SGHRS, CDR2 YFSETQ, per germline. The CDR3 runs to 16 residues. CDR3 protein: CASSLGQGDAANVLTF. The DNA for the CDR3 is TGCGCCAGCAGCTTGGGGCAGGGGGATGCGGCCAACGTCCTGACTTTC.

This clone was seen only a few times. The V gene is TRBV4-2, the J gene TRBJ2-7; 7 bases are a match to TRBD2. CDR3 length: 16 amino acids. Per the germline V gene, CDR1 is LGHNA and CDR2 is YNFKEQ. The junction had 9 bases not matched to a gene; V was cut back by 0 bases and J by 4 bases. Written as DNA, the CDR3 is TGTGCCAGCAGCCAAGAGACTAGCCCCGCCGGTTACGAGCAGTACTTC. Its translation is CASSQETSPAGYEQYF.

The chain couples TRBV10-1 to TRBJ2-1; D is ambiguous. The CDR3 totals 13 residues. V was clipped by 5 bases and J by 12 bases, with 17 bases between them. The germline V gene has CDR1 WNHNN and CDR2 SYGVQD (reference sequence). The CDR3 sequence is CASSSLDYVRQFF. The CDR3, as DNA: TGCGCCAGCAGTTCTTTAGATTATGTGCGGCAGTTCTTC.

The chain joins TRBV11-3 to TRBJ1-1; 7 nucleotides match TRBD1. Germline CDR1 reads SGHNT; CDR2 reads YENEEA. The ends lost 5 bases at V and 0 bases at J; junction bases unmatched: 3. The CDR3 spans 14 residues. Written as DNA, the CDR3 is TGTGCCAGCAGCCGACAGGGTATGAACACTGAAGCTTTCTTT. This sequence encodes CASSRQGMNTEAFF.

This clone appeared once. This rearrangement joins TRBV29-1 to TRBJ2-3, with 10 positions matching TRBD2. Looked up from germline, CDR1 is SQVTM and CDR2 is ANQGSEA. With 6 bases clipped from V and 2 bases from J, the junction kept 2 bases outside the gene matches. The CDR3 is made up of 13 amino acids. The CDR3 nucleotides read TGCAGCGTAGCGGGAGGGCCCACAGATACGCAGTATTTT. Translation gives CSVAGGPTDTQYF.

CDR3 residues: CASSRTPGAGGYTF. CDR3 bases: TGTGCCAGCAGCAGGACCCCGGGAGCCGGTGGCTACACCTTC. The J gene is TRBJ1-2, the V gene TRBV25-1; D is uncertain. The germline gives CDR1 MGHDK, CDR2 SYGVNS. The CDR3 contains 14 residues. V was cut by 6 bases and J by 7 bases, with 18 bases left in between.

This clone occurred a few times. The chain is built from TRBV18 and TRBJ1-4; tentatively, D is TRBD1 (5 bases). The germline V and J ends were trimmed by 4 bases and 8 bases, with 14 bases remaining between them. This CDR3 has 14 amino acids. The V gene's germline CDR1 is KGHSH and CDR2 LQKENI. CDR3 nucleotides: TGTGCCAGCTCACAGCAGGGCCGGCGCGAAAAACTGTTTTTT. Its translation is CASSQQGRREKLFF.

The table lists this clone with a count of one. The DNA of the CDR3 is TGTGCCAGCAGTCTATCCGGGACAGGACGTCAGCCCCAGCATTTT. Translation: CASSLSGTGRQPQHF. The rearrangement joins TRBV28 to TRBJ1-5; TRBD1 matches at 8 bases. The CDR3 totals 15 residues. V shed 5 bases, J shed 6 bases, and the junction held 9 bases outside the gene matches. The V gene's germline CDR1 is MDHEN and CDR2 SYDVKM.

The J gene is TRBJ2-3, the V gene TRBV6-2 or TRBV6-3; 10 bases fit TRBD2. The ends lost 0 bases at V and 6 bases at J; junction bases unmatched: 9. Germline CDR1 MNHEY, CDR2 SVGEGT. This CDR3 has 17 residues. CDR3: CASSYSSLAGVGDTQYF. The DNA for the CDR3 is TGTGCCAGCAGTTACTCGTCGCTAGCGGGAGTGGGGGATACGCAGTATTTT.

The J gene is TRBJ2-1, the V gene TRBV7-9; 7 bases align to TRBD1. Germline-derived CDR1 and CDR2 are SEHNR and FQNEAQ (reference sequence). The ends lost 5 bases at V and 9 bases at J; junction bases unmatched: 19. This CDR3 region has 17 residues. The CDR3, as DNA: TGTGCCAGCAGCCGAGGGGACGACAGGGTCCTCAGGCTTGAGCAGTTCTTC. Its translation: CASSRGDDRVLRLEQFF.

This CDR3 reads CASSDPLSGSSTDTQYF. In DNA form, the CDR3 reads TGTGCCAGCAGTGATCCCCTTTCCGGGTCTAGCACAGATACGCAGTATTTT. The chain employs TRBV25-1 and TRBJ2-3; D not resolved. This CDR3 has 17 amino acids. V gave up 3 bases and J gave up 0 bases, with 16 bases separating them. The germline gives CDR1 MGHDK, CDR2 SYGVNS.

The V gene is TRBV4-1, the J gene TRBJ2-3; the D gene is possibly TRBD1 (6 bases). This CDR3 region has 15 residues. V shed 4 bases and J shed 0 bases, with 11 bases lying between them. Germline-derived CDR1 and CDR2 are MGHRA and YSYEKL. The CDR3 reads CASSPGHTSTDTQYF. The CDR3, as DNA: TGCGCCAGCAGCCCGGGACATACTAGCACAGATACGCAGTATTTT.

The chain combines TRBV10-1 with TRBJ1-1; D remains ambiguous. This CDR3 has 15 residues. From germline, CDR1 is WNHNN and CDR2 SYGVQD (reference sequence). The ends were cut back, 4 bases at V and 1 base at J, with 13 bases in the middle. The CDR3 sequence is CASSGHTEPNTEAFF. The CDR3 DNA is TGCGCCAGCAGTGGCCATACAGAGCCGAACACTGAAGCTTTCTTT.

The chain carries TRBV7-3 and TRBJ2-3, with D tentatively TRBD2 (6 bases). V was trimmed by 4 bases and J by 5 bases, leaving 16 bases between them. The CDR3 spans 15 residues. Germline lookup yields CDR1 SGHTA and CDR2 FQGTGA. CDR3 coding DNA: TGTGCCAGCAGCTCGCGGGGTGGTCCAGGAGATACGCAGTATTTT. It encodes CASSSRGGPGDTQYF.

The chain is built from TRBV2 and TRBJ2-5; possible D gene TRBD2, 6 bases. This CDR3 contains 14 residues. In germline, CDR1 is SNHLY, CDR2 FYNNEI. V lost 9 bases and J 5 bases, leaving 19 bases between the germline ends. CDR3 region: CASLGLPAAETQYF. The CDR3 coding sequence is TGTGCCAGTTTGGGACTGCCGGCGGCCGAGACCCAGTACTTC.

This clone was seen more than once but under ten times. The CDR3, as DNA: TGTGCCAGCAGTGAAAGTTCAGGGGGGACGCCCCTCCACTTT. Translation: CASSESSGGTPLHF. V gene TRBV2 combines with J gene TRBJ1-6, with TRBD1 identical over 7 bases. Germline assignment: CDR1 SNHLY and CDR2 FYNNEI. With V trimmed by 2 bases and J by 13 bases, 8 bases remained unmatched. The CDR3 sequence is 14 residues long.

V is TRBV3-1 (or the pseudogene TRBV3-2) and J is TRBJ1-2; no clear D gene. The CDR3 length is 13 residues. V lost 6 bases to trimming and J lost 5 bases, with 13 bases between them. Germline V CDR1 and CDR2: LGHDT, YNNKEL (reference sequence). In DNA form, the CDR3 reads TGTGCCAGCAGGGCCCTCGAACAGTATGGCTACACCTTC. Translation: CASRALEQYGYTF.

The chain combines TRBV28 with TRBJ1-6; 9 bases are shared with TRBD1. V lost 3 bases and J lost 10; bases outside the gene matches: 4. The CDR3 sequence is 14 residues long. CDR1 is MDHEN, CDR2 SYDVKM, per germline. Here the CDR3 DNA reads TGTGCCAGCAGTTTTACAGGGGGCCGGTCACCCCTCCACTTT. Residues: CASSFTGGRSPLHF. Filled out from reference TRBV28 and TRBJ1-6, the complete variable domain reads DVKVTQSSRYLVKRTGEKVFLECVQDMDHENMFWYRQDPGLGLRLIYFSYDVKMKEKGDIPEGYSVSREKKERFSLILESASTNQTSMYLCASSFTGGRSPLHFGNGTRLTVT.

The chain recombines TRBV9 with TRBJ2-2, with 13 bases lining up with TRBD2. There are 17 residues in the CDR3. V lost 1 base, J lost 7 bases, and 7 bases stayed unmatched. Germline loops: CDR1 SGDLS, CDR2 YYNGEE. CDR3 sequence: CASSVSGLAGDIGELFF. The CDR3 DNA reads TGTGCCAGCAGCGTATCTGGACTAGCGGGAGATATCGGGGAGCTGTTTTTT. The whole variable domain, filled in from reference TRBV9 and TRBJ2-2, reads DSGVTQTPKHLITATGQRVTLRCSPRSGDLSVYWYQQSLDQGLQFLIQYYNGEERAKGNILERFSAQQFPDLHSELNLSSLELGDSALYFCASSVSGLAGDIGELFFGEGSRLTVL.

The chain has TRBV12-3 or TRBV12-4 and TRBJ2-7; no clear D gene. This CDR3 has 11 amino acids. With 6 bases removed from V and 4 bases from J, the gap between germline ends came to 7 bases. The CDR3 DNA is TGTGCCAGCAGCACTCATTACGAGCAGTACTTC. Encoded protein: CASSTHYEQYF.

This clone came up once. V usage is TRBV7-2 and J usage is TRBJ2-5, with 11 nucleotides matching TRBD1. There are 14 residues in the CDR3. The J segment lost 4 bases and the V segment lost 4 bases, leaving 2 bases of the junction unmatched. Germline loops: CDR1 SGHTA, CDR2 FQGNSA. CDR3 sequence (DNA): TGTGCCAGCAGCTCCGGGACAGGGGGAGAGACCCAGTACTTC. It specifies CASSSGTGGETQYF.

The count of this clone is one. V gene TRBV7-9 combines with J gene TRBJ1-2, with a possible D match to TRBD1 (5 bases). This CDR3 region has 14 residues. Trimming stripped 5 bases from V and 8 bases from J, with 18 bases between. The V gene's germline CDR1 is SEHNR and CDR2 FQNEAQ (reference sequence). CDR3 sequence: CASSPGGGSGGYTF. The CDR3 bases are TGTGCCAGCAGCCCTGGGGGAGGGAGCGGAGGCTACACCTTC.

V is TRBV4-2 and J is TRBJ1-4; 9 bases match TRBD1. Per germline, CDR1 LGHNA and CDR2 YNFKEQ. Germline trimming cut 1 base from V and 11 bases from J; bases unmatched to any gene: 8. This CDR3 is built from 15 residues. CDR3 sequence reads: CASSQAGTGRSKLFF. CDR3 in DNA: TGTGCCAGCAGCCAAGCCGGGACAGGGAGATCGAAACTGTTTTTT.

The rearrangement links TRBV2 to TRBJ2-1; 10 bases line up with TRBD1. The CDR3 extends over 13 amino acids. V gave up 6 bases and J gave up 9 bases; unmatched junction bases: 5. CDR1 SNHLY and CDR2 FYNNEI come from the germline V gene. CDR3 nucleotides: TGTGCCAGCAGCCGACAGGGGGCCGCTGAGCAGTTCTTC. Its protein product is CASSRQGAAEQFF. The full variable domain, completed using reference TRBV2 and TRBJ2-1, is EPEVTQTPSHQVTQMGQEVILRCVPISNHLYFYWYRQILGQKVEFLVSFYNNEISEKSEIFDDQFSVERPDGSNFTLKIRSTKLEDSAMYFCASSRQGAAEQFFGPGTRLTVL.

This chain links TRBV5-1 with TRBJ2-1; 8 bases match TRBD2. CDR3 length: 13 residues. Trimming cost V 4 bases and J 5 bases; bases outside gene matches: 2. Germline V gives CDR1 SGHRS, CDR2 YFSETQ. The CDR3 coding sequence is TGCGCCAGCAGCGCGGGGGGCGACAATGAGCAGTTCTTC. Protein sequence: CASSAGGDNEQFF.

The chain carries TRBV7-8 and TRBJ2-2, with TRBD1 identical over 7 bases. The trim removed 2 bases at V and 2 bases at J, leaving 5 bases unmatched. Germline loops: CDR1 SGHVS, CDR2 FQNEAQ. The CDR3 is made up of 16 amino acids. The CDR3 spells CASSLSTGSNTGELFF. The CDR3 nucleotides are TGTGCCAGCAGCTTATCGACAGGGAGTAACACCGGGGAGCTGTTTTTT.

Of note for this clone: Different DNA sequences within this sample yield the same CDR3. The chain joins TRBV5-1 to TRBJ2-3, with D perhaps matching TRBD2 (5 bases). The CDR3 has 15 amino acids. Germline loops: CDR1 SGHRS, CDR2 YFSETQ. Deletions cut 0 bases from V and 0 bases from J, with 8 bases between. In DNA form, the CDR3 reads TGCGCCAGCAGCTTGGATGGCGGGAGCACAGATACGCAGTATTTT. Its translation is CASSLDGGSTDTQYF.

This clone was seen a single time. The chain links TRBV5-4 to TRBJ2-3, with D possibly matching TRBD1 (6 bases). The CDR3 is 15 amino acids. Germline V gene sequence: CDR1 SGHNT, CDR2 YYREEE (reference sequence). V shed 7 bases and J shed 0 bases, with 15 bases lying between them. CDR3 in DNA: TGTGCCAGCCGGGTAGGGACACTAAGCACAGATACGCAGTATTTT. As protein: CASRVGTLSTDTQYF.

V is TRBV24-1 and J is TRBJ2-1; a possible D gene is TRBD1 (5 bases). Germline CDR1 and CDR2: KGHDR and SFDVKD. The V and J ends lost 4 bases and 7 bases respectively, with 13 bases between them. This CDR3 has 14 residues. This chain's CDR3 is CATSDQGPGNEQFF. The CDR3 region has the DNA TGTGCCACCAGTGACCAGGGTCCCGGGAATGAGCAGTTCTTC.

J is TRBJ2-2 and V is TRBV19; 8 nucleotides match TRBD2. The J segment lost 4 bases and the V segment lost 7 bases, leaving 5 bases of the junction unmatched. The length of the CDR3 is 14 residues. Germline loops: CDR1 LNHDA, CDR2 SQIVND (reference sequence). CDR3 loop: CASTTAGGTGELFF. The CDR3 region has the DNA TGTGCCAGTACAACGGCGGGAGGCACCGGGGAGCTGTTTTTT.